Below, 2 T cell receptor beta chains from the same sample are listed, as sequenced in a study of OX40 agonist ivuxolimab in advanced cancers. Profiled with immunoSEQ multiplex PCR; TCRdb holds only in-frame clones, not every one. Found here are about 64,000 clones, around four fifths of them singletons; the top ten hold around 9.8%. Sequencing was performed on CD4+ or CD8+ T cells sorted from blood, taken in a trial of the OX40 agonist ivuxolimab. The receptors were gathered from an adult with an advanced solid tumor such as melanoma, head and neck, liver or kidney cancer.

This clone was detected a few times. The genes are TRBV7-2 and TRBJ2-1, with no clear D. CDR3 length equals 14 residues. The germline V gene encodes CDR1 SGHTA and CDR2 FQGNSA. The V end was cut by 1 base, the J end by 1 base, with 5 bases between. The CDR3 nucleotides are TGTGCCAGCAGCTTAGTACCGTCCTACAATGAGCAGTTCTTC. It encodes CASSLVPSYNEQFF.

The CDR3 here is CASSPEGFDTGELFF. The CDR3 bases are TGTGCCAGCAGCCCTGAGGGGTTCGACACCGGGGAGCTGTTTTTT. V and J are TRBV7-3 and TRBJ2-2; D may correspond to TRBD1 or TRBD2 (5 bases each). Germline V gene sequence: CDR1 SGHTA, CDR2 FQGTGA. The CDR3 contains 15 residues. V was clipped by 5 bases and J by 3 bases, with 13 bases between them.